This T cell receptor beta chain was sequenced during a study of blood T cell repertoires in COVID-19. About the study: Whether acute or convalescent, the COVID-19 samples came from the United States, Italy and Spain.

V lost 4 bases to trimming and J lost 4 bases, with 5 bases between them. The CDR3 totals 12 residues. Per germline, CDR1 SGHAT and CDR2 FQNNGV. In the study's own analysis: By means of reference gene primer amplification, nucleated cell counts were estimated. Sequencing used immunoSEQ multiplex PCR; TCRdb keeps in-frame clones, though not all of them. V, J and clone size derive from that table, while D and trimming were established from the DNA sequence. The sample lists about 110,000 clones, 85% to 90% occurring once. This clone was counted once. The sequence was collected from an elderly woman with acute or convalescent COVID-19. The sequencing sample was made of peripheral blood. The chain combines TRBV11-2 with TRBJ1-3, with D unclear. The CDR3 nucleotides read TGTGCCAGCAGCTACTACGGAAACACCATATATTTT. Its translation: CASSYYGNTIYF.